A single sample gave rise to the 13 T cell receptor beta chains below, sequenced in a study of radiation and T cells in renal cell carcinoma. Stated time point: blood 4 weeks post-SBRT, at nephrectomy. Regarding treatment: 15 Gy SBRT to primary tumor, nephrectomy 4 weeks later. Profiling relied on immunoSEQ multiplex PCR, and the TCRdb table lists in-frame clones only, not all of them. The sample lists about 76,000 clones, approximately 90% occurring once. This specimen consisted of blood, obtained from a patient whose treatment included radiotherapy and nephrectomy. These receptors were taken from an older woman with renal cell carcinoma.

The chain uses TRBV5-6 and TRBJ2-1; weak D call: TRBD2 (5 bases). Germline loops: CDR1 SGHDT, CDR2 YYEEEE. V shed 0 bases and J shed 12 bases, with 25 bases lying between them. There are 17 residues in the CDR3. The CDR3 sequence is CASSLGSWAGGDRGQFF. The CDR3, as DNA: TGTGCCAGCAGCTTGGGAAGTTGGGCGGGTGGTGACCGTGGGCAGTTCTTC.

CDR3 sequence reads: CASSHSEGGQFF. The CDR3 region has the DNA TGTGCCAGTAGTCATAGCGAGGGCGGGCAGTTCTTC. The V and J genes are TRBV19 and TRBJ2-1, with a weak D call TRBD2 (5 bases). The CDR3 is 12 amino acids. V gave up 5 bases and J gave up 12 bases, with 14 bases separating them. Germline-derived CDR1 and CDR2 are LNHDA and SQIVND (reference sequence). The whole variable domain, filled in from reference TRBV19 and TRBJ2-1, reads DGGITQSPKYLFRKEGQNVTLSCEQNLNHDAMYWYRQDPGQGLRLIYYSQIVNDFQKGDIAEGYSVSREKKESFPLTVTSAQKNPTAFYLCASSHSEGGQFFGPGTRLTVL.

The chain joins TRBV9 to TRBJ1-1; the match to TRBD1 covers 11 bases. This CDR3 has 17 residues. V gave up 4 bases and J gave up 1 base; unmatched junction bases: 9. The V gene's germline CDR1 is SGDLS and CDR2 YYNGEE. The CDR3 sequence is CASSLGTGGFGNTEAFF. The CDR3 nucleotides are TGTGCCAGCAGCCTCGGGACAGGGGGTTTCGGGAACACTGAAGCTTTCTTT.

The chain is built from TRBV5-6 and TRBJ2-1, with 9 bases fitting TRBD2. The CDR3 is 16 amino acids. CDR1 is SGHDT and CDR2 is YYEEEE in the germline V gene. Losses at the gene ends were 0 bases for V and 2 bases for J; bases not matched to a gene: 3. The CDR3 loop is CASSLEASGAYNEQFF. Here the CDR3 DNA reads TGTGCCAGCAGCTTGGAGGCTAGCGGGGCCTACAATGAGCAGTTCTTC.

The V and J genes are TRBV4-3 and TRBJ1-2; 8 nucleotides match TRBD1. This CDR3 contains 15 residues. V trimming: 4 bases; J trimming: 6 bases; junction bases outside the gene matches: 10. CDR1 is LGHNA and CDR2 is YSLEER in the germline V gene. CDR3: CASSPQDRGEDGYTF. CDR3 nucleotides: TGCGCCAGCAGCCCCCAAGACAGGGGAGAAGATGGCTACACCTTC.

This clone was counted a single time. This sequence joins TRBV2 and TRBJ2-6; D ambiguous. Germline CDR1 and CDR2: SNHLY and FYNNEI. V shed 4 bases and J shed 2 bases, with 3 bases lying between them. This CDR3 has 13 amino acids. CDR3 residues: CASSGPGANVLTF. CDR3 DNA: TGTGCCAGCAGTGGACCTGGGGCCAACGTCCTGACTTTC.

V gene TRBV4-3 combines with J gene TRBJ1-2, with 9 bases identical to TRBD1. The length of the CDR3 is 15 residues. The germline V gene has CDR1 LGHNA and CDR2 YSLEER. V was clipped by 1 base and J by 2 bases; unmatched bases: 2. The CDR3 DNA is TGCGCCAGCAGCCAAGCCGGGACAGGGAACTATGGCTACACCTTC. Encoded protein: CASSQAGTGNYGYTF.

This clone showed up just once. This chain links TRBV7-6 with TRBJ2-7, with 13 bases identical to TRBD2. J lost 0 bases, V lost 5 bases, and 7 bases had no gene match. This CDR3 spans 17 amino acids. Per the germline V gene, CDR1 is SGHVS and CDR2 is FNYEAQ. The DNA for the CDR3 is TGTGCCAGCAGCCCCGGGACTAGCGGGGTAATCTCCTACGAGCAGTACTTC. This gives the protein CASSPGTSGVISYEQYF. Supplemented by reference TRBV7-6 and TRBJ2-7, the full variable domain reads GAGVSQSPRYKVTKRGQDVALRCDPISGHVSLYWYRQALGQGPEFLTYFNYEAQQDKSGLPNDRFSAERPEGSISTLTIQRTEQRDSAMYRCASSPGTSGVISYEQYFGPGTRLTVT.

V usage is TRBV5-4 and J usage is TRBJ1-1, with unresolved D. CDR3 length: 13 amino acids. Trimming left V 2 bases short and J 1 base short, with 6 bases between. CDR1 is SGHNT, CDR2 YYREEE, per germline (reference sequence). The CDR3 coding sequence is TGTGCCAGCAGCTTAGACGAGAACACTGAAGCTTTCTTT. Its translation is CASSLDENTEAFF.

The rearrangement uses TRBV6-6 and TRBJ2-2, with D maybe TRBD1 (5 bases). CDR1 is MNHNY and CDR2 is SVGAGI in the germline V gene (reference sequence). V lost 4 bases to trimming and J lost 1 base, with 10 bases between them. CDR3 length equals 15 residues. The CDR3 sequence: CASSSPDRNTGELFF. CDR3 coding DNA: TGTGCCAGCAGTTCCCCAGACAGGAACACCGGGGAGCTGTTTTTT.

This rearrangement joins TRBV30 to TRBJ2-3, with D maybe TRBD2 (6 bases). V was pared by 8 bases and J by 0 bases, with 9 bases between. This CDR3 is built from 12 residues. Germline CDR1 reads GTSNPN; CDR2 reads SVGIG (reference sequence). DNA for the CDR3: TGTGCCGGGACTTTTAGCACAGATACGCAGTATTTT. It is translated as CAGTFSTDTQYF.

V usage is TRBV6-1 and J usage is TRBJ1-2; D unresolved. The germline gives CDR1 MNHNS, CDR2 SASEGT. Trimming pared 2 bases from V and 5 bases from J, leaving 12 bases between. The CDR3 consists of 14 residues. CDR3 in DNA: TGTGCCAGCAGTGAATTAACTCTGGGATATGGCTACACCTTC. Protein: CASSELTLGYGYTF.

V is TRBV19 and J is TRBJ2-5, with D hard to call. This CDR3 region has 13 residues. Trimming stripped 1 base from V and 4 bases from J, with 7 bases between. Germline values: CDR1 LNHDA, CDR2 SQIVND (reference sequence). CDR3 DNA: TGTGCCAGTAGTATAGGGCGGAGAGAGACCCAGTACTTC. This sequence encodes CASSIGRRETQYF.